This paragraph covers one TCR beta chain sequence. The antigen is not known. This entry is derived from a study of PD-L1 blockade in urothelial cancer. About the research overall: Once treatment had started, blood was analyzed at 3 weeks (second dose) and again at 6 weeks. General study findings and limits: Blood TCR clonality below the median before treatment was a predictor of better survival.

The germline V and J ends were trimmed by 3 bases and 5 bases, with 4 bases remaining between them. CDR1 is KGHSH, CDR2 LQKENI, per germline. CDR3 size: 11 residues. The method was immunoSEQ multiplex PCR; TCRdb's version includes in-frame clones alone and lacks a portion of them. The profile shows approximately 38,000 clones, 80% to 90% of them singletons. As to time point: peripheral blood 6 weeks after treatment start. Locally advanced or metastatic urothelial carcinoma was diagnosed in the patients. This receptor was taken from a man aged 55 to 70 with urothelial cancer. The rearrangement uses TRBV18 and TRBJ2-5, with D unresolved. Sequenced here: PBMCs, sampled around atezolizumab (anti-PD-L1) treatment. This chain's CDR3 is CASSPSETQYF. The CDR3 DNA sequence: TGTGCCAGCTCACCGTCGGAGACCCAGTACTTC.